The T cell receptor beta chain under discussion was sequenced for a study of blood T cells in healthy people across ages. Whole-study results and caveats: There were more naive CD4+ cells and higher diversity in long-lived donors than in aged donors.

Whenever a sample was processed, at least 6.5 million PBMCs were isolated. On this clonotype itself: What it recognizes is unknown.

The CDR3 loop spans 14 amino acids. V was cut by 3 bases and J by 5 bases, with 13 bases left in between. CDR1 and CDR2 (germline): SGHTA, FQGNSA. A sample-barcoded 5' primer and a J-beta primer mix were used in a second PCR of roughly 6 to 11 cycles. A template-switch adaptor with 12 random nucleotides tagged each cDNA molecule. TCRdb processed the 5' RACE reads anew with MiXCR; each CDR3 protein has one entry. The data show 1.5 million to 2 million distinct CDR3 sequences, more than 35% seen once. The sample taken for sequencing was blood. The chain employs TRBV7-2 and TRBJ1-1; the D gene is possibly TRBD1 (5 bases). The sequence came from a human donor in good health. As DNA, the CDR3 is TGTGCCAGCAGCTTGGGGGAGGCGAGAACTGAAGCTTTCTTT. Translated: CASSLGEARTEAFF.